This TCR beta chain came from a study of Ad26.COV2.S vaccination and SARS-CoV-2 variants. Assay used: immunoSEQ multiplex PCR; TCRdb lists only in-frame clones, some missing. The profile shows over 350,000 clones, around nine tenths of them singletons. Study-level findings and limits: Post-vaccination breadth of spike-specific CD8+ and CD4+ T cell responses was reportedly substantial.

The J segment lost 6 bases and the V segment lost 7 bases, leaving 13 bases of the junction unmatched. Germline V gene lookup returns CDR1 ENHRY and CDR2 SYGVKD. The CDR3 runs to 16 residues. This clone was detected a few times. Antigen: not known. Sample treatment: about 20 received Ad26.COV2.S at low or high dose, single or two shots; several received placebo; per-sample allocation not given. Day 63 after the first vaccine or placebo injection was the time point for sampling. V and J are TRBV10-3 and TRBJ2-3; TRBD2 agrees at 10 bases. The material sequenced was peripheral blood, taken in a trial of Ad26.COV2.S vaccine versus placebo. This receptor was obtained from a person aged 18-60 years who received the Ad26.COV2.S COVID-19 vaccine or a placebo. The CDR3 spells CAITVSSGGAGDTQYF. Here the CDR3 DNA reads TGTGCCATCACCGTGTCAAGCGGGGGGGCCGGGGATACGCAGTATTTT.